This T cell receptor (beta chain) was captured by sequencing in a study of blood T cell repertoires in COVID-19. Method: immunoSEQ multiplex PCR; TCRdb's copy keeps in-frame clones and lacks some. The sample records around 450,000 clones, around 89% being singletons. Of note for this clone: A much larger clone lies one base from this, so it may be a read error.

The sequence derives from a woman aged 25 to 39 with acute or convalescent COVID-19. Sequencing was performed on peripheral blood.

CDR3 bases: TGTGCCAGCAGGCGGGACAGGAACACAGATACGCAGTATTTT. Residues: CASRRDRNTDTQYF. This chain uses TRBV2 with TRBJ2-3, with TRBD1 matching 8 bases. CDR1 and CDR2 (germline): SNHLY, FYNNEI. V was pared by 6 bases and J by 2 bases, with 4 bases of the junction left unmatched. This CDR3 region has 14 residues.